This TCR beta chain derives from a study of radiation and T cells in renal cell carcinoma. Time point denoted: blood 4 weeks post-SBRT, at nephrectomy. Treatment here: 15 Gy SBRT to primary tumor, nephrectomy 4 weeks later. Clones were read by immunoSEQ multiplex PCR, and TCRdb kept only the in-frame ones, dropping some. The sample holds about 83,000 clones, approximately 82% seen once. Germline V gives CDR1 KGHSH, CDR2 LQKENI. V was clipped by 3 bases and J by 7 bases, with 12 bases between them. This CDR3 is 13 amino acids long. The source material was blood, sampled from a patient whose treatment included radiotherapy and nephrectomy. The chain has TRBV18 and TRBJ1-2; D not resolved. This clonotype was sampled from a woman aged 55 to 70 with renal cell carcinoma. CDR3: CASSPTTEFGYTF. CDR3 nucleotide sequence: TGTGCCAGCTCACCCACTACTGAGTTTGGCTACACCTTC.